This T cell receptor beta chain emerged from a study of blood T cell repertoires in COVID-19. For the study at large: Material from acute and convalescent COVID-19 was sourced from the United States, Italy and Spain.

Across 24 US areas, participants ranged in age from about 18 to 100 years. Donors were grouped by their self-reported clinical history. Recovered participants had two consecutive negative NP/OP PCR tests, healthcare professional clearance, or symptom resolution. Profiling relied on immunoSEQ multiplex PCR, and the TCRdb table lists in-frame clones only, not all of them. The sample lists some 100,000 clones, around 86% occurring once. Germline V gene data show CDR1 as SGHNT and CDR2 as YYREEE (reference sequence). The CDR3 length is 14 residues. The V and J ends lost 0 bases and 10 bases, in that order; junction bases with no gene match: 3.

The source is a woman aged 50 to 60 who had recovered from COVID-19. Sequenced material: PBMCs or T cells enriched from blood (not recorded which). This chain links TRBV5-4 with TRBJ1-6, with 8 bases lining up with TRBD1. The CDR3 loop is CASSLETGASPLHF. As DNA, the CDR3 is TGTGCCAGCAGCTTGGAGACAGGGGCATCACCCCTCCACTTT.